One sample yielded the 4 T cell receptor beta chains listed below, sequenced in a study of blood T cells in healthy people across ages. Then a second PCR, running roughly 6 to 12 cycles, was carried out with a sample-barcoded 5' primer and a J-beta primer mix. TCRdb processed the 5' RACE reads anew with MiXCR; each CDR3 protein has one entry. The sample consists of some 700,000 distinct CDR3 sequences, roughly 47% of them appearing once. The sample comprised blood. These receptors all stem from a woman aged 55-69 years in good health.

V usage is TRBV19 and J usage is TRBJ1-1; 9 bases are shared with TRBD1. This CDR3 spans 15 amino acids. V was pared by 7 bases and J by 4 bases, with 10 bases of the junction left unmatched. Germline lookup yields CDR1 LNHDA and CDR2 SQIVND (reference sequence). The CDR3 DNA reads as TGTGCCAGTAAGAAGGGGACAGGGAGAGGCACTGAAGCTTTCTTT. It is translated as CASKKGTGRGTEAFF.

The V gene is TRBV12-3 or TRBV12-4, the J gene TRBJ2-1; 7 bases agree with TRBD1. This CDR3 is built from 16 residues. Trimming removed 5 bases from V and 13 bases from J; junction bases left unmatched: 20. CDR3 amino acids: CASSPQGSPGEETQFF. The DNA for the CDR3 is TGTGCCAGCAGTCCACAGGGGTCCCCTGGTGAAGAGACCCAGTTCTTC.

This clonotype has more than one count but fewer than ten. This chain connects TRBV3-1 to TRBJ2-5; 10 positions agree with TRBD2. Trimming at V came to 0 bases and at J to 11 bases, leaving 12 bases not matched to a gene. CDR1 and CDR2 (germline): LGHDT, YNNKEL (reference sequence). The CDR3 sequence is 16 residues long. The CDR3 nucleotides are TGTGCCAGCAGCCAAGACGGGGGACTAGCGCCATATGAGCAGTACTTC. As protein: CASSQDGGLAPYEQYF.

The chain links TRBV11-2 to TRBJ1-2; 7 bases map to TRBD1. V gave up 1 base and J gave up 6 bases; unmatched junction bases: 8. The CDR3 has 15 amino acids. CDR1 and CDR2 from the germline V gene are SGHAT and FQNNGV. CDR3 DNA: TGTGCCAGCAGCTTAGGCGTCGGGACAGCTAATGGCTACACCTTC. Amino acids: CASSLGVGTANGYTF.